This section outlines one T cell receptor beta chain sequence together with its context. Its antigen is unidentified. This sample was taken from a study of OX40 agonist ivuxolimab in advanced cancers. Study-wide points: In CD8+ T cells, expanded clones were on average more numerous than in CD4+.

V shed 5 bases and J shed 6 bases, with 14 bases lying between them. CDR1 and CDR2 from the germline V gene are GTSNPN and SVGIG (reference sequence). The CDR3 covers 12 residues. Assay used: immunoSEQ multiplex PCR; TCRdb lists only in-frame clones, some missing. There are more than 45,000 clones in the sample; roughly 90% occur only once, and roughly 8% lies in the top ten. The TCR was taken from an adult with an advanced solid tumor such as melanoma, head and neck, liver or kidney cancer. The chain carries TRBV30 and TRBJ2-7, with D tentatively TRBD2 (6 bases). The material was CD4+ or CD8+ T cells sorted from blood, obtained in a trial of the OX40 agonist ivuxolimab. DNA of the CDR3: TGTGCCTGGTCTGGGGGAGGACCCGAGCAGTACTTC. Protein product: CAWSGGGPEQYF.